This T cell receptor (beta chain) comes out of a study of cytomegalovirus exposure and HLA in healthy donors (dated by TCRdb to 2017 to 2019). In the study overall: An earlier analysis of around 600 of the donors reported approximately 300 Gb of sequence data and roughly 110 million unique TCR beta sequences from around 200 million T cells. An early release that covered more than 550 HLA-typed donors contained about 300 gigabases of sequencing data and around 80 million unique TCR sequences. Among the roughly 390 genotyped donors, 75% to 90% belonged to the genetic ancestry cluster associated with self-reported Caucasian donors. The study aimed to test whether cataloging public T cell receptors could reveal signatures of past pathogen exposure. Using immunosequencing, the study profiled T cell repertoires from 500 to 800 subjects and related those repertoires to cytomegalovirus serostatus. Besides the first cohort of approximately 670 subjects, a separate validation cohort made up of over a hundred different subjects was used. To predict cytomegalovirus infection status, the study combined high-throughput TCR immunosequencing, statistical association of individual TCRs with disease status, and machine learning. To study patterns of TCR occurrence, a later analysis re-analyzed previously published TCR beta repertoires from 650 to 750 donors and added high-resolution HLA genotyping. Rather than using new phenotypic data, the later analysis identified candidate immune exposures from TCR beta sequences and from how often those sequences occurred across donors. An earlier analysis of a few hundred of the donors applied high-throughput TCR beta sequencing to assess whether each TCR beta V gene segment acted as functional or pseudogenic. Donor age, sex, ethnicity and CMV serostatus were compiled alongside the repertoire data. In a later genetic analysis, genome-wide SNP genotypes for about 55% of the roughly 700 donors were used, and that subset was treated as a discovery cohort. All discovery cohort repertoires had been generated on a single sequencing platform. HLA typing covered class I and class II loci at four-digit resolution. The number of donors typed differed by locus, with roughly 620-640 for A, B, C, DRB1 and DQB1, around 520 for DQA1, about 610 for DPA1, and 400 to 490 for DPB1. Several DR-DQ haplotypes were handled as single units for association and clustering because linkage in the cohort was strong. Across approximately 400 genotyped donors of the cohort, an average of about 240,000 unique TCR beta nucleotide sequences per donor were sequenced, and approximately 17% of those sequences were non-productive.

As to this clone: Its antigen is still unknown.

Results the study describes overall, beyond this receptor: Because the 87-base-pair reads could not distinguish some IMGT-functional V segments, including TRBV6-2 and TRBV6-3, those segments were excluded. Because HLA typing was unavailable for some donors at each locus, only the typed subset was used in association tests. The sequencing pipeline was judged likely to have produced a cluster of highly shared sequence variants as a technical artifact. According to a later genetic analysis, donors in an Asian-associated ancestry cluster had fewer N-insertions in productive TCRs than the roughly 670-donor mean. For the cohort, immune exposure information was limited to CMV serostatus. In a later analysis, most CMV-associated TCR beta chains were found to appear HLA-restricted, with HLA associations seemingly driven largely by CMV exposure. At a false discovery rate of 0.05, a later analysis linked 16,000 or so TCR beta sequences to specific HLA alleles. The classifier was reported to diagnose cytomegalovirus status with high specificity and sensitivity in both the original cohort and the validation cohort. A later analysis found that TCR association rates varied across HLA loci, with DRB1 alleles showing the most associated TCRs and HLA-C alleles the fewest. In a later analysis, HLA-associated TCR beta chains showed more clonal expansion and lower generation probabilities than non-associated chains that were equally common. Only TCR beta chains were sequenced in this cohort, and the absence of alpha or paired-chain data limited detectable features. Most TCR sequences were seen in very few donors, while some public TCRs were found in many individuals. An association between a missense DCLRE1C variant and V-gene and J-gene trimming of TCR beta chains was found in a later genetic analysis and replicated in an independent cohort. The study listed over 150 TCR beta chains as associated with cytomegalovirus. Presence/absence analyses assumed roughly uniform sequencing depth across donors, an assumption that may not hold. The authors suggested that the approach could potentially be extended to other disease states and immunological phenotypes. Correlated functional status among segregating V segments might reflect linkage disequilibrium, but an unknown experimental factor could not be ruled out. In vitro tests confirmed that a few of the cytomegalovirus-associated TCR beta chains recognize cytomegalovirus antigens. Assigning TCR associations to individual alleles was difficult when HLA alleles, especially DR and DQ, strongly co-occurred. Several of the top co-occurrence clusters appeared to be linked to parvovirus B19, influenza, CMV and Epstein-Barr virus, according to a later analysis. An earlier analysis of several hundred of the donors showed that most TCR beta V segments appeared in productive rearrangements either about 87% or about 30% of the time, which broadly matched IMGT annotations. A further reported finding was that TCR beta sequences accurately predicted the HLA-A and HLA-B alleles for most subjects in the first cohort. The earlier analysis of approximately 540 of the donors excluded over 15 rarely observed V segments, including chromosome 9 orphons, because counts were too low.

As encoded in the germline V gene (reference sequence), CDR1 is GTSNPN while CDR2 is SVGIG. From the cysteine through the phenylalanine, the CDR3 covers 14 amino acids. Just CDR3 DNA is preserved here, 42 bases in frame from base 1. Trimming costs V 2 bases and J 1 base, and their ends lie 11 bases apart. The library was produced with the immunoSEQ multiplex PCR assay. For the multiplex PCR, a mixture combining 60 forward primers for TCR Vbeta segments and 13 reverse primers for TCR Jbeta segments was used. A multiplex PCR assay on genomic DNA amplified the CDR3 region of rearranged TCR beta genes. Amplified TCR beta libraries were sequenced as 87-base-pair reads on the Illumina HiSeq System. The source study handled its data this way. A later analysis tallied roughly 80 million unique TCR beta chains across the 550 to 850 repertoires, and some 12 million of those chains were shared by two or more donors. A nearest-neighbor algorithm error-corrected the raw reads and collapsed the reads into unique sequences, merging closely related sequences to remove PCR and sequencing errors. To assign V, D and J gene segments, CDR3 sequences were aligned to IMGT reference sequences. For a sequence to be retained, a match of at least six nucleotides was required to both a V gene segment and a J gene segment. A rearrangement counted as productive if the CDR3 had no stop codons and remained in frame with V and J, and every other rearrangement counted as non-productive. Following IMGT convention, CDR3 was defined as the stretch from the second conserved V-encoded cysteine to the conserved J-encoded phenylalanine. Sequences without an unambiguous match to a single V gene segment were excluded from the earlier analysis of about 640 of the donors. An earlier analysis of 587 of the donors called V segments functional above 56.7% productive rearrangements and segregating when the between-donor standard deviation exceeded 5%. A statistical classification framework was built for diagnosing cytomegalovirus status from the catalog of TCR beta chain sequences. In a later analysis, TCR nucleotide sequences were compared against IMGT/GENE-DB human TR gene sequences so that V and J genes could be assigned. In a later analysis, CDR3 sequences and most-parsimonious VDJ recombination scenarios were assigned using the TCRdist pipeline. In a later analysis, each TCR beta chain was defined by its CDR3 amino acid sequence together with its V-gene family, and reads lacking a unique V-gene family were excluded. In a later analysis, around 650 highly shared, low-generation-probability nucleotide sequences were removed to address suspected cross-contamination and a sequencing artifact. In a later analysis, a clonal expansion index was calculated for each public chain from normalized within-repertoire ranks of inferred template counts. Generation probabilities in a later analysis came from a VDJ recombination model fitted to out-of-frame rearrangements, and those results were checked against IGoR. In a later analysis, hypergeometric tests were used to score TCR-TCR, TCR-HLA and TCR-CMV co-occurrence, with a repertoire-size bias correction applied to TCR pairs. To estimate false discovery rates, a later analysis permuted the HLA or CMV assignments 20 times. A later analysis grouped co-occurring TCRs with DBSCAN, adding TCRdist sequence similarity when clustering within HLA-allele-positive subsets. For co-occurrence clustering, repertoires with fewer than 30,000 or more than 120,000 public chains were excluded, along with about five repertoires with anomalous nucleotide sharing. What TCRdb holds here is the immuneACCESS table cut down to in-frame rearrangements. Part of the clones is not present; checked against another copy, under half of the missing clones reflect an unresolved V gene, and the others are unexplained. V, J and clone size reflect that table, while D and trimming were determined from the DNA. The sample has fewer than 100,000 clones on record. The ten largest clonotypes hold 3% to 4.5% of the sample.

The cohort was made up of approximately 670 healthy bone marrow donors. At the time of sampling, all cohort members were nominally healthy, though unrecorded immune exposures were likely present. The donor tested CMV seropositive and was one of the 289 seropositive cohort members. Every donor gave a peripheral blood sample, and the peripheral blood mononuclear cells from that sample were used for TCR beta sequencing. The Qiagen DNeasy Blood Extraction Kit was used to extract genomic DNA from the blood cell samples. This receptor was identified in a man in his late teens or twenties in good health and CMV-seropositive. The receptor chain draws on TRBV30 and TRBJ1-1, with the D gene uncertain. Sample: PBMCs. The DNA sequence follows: TGTGCCTGGAGTAGAAACAACGCGAACACTGAAGCTTTCTTT. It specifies CAWSRNNANTEAFF.